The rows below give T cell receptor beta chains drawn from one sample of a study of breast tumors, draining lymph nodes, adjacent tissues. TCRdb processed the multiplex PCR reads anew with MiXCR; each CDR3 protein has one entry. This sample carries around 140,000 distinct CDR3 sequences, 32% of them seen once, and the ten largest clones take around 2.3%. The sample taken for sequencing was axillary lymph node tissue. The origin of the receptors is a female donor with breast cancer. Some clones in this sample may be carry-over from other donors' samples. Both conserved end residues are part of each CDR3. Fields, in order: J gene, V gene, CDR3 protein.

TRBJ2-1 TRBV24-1 CATSGETAIHSYNEQFF
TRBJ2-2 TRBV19 CASSIRRDAGELFF
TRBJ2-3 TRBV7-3 CARSAQLAGGSTDTQYF
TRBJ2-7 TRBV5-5 CASSFLTGGSYEQYF
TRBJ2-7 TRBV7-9 CASSLAQIYEQYF
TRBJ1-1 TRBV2 CASNILRESTEAFF
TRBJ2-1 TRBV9 CASSGGQLLNREQFF
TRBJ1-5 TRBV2 CASSEKTNGQPQHF
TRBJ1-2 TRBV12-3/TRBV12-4 CASSLVAIFLCANYGYTF
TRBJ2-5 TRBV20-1 CSARVGQATTGTQYF
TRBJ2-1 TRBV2 CASNVAGGLGNEQFF
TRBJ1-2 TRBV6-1 CATGQGAGYGYTF
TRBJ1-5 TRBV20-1 CSARAPSSNQPQHF
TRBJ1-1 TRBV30 CAWSVNMNTEAFF
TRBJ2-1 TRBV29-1 CSVARGASSCNEQFF
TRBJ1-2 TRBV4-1 CASSREPGTAPYGYTF
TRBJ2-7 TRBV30 CAWASSYEQYF